The next 4 T cell receptor beta chains were all read from a single sample in a study of early T cells in non-severe SARS-CoV-2 infection. One entry per CDR3 protein, called by TCRdb with MiXCR from the 5' RACE reads. The sample carries 29,000 or so distinct CDR3 sequences, 4.5% recorded once. Sequenced sample: whole blood. These receptors came from an adult who was a healthcare worker with PCR-confirmed SARS-CoV-2 infection or an uninfected control (not recorded which).

This clonotype was found many times. The chain links TRBV10-3 to TRBJ1-1, with TRBD1 matching over 8 bases. Germline V gene sequence: CDR1 ENHRY, CDR2 SYGVKD. Trimming cost V 8 bases and J 8 bases; bases outside gene matches: 10. CDR3 length equals 13 residues. In nucleotides, the CDR3 is TGTGCCATCGGAAGACAGGGGCTTAGGGAAGCTTTCTTT. This codes for CAIGRQGLREAFF.

This sequence joins TRBV29-1 and TRBJ1-1, with unresolved D. In germline, CDR1 is SQVTM, CDR2 ANQGSEA. The CDR3 consists of 10 residues. Trimming shortened V by 6 bases and J by 4 bases, and 6 bases separated the two germline ends. In DNA form, the CDR3 reads TGCAGCGTCGAGGGCACTGAAGCTTTCTTT. Amino acids: CSVEGTEAFF.

This clonotype has ten or more counts. J is TRBJ2-1 and V is TRBV12-5; 8 nucleotides match TRBD1. Germline trimming cut 5 bases from V and 9 bases from J; bases unmatched to any gene: 6. Germline CDR1 is LGHNT and CDR2 is FRNRAP. The CDR3 contains 13 residues. CDR3 DNA sequence: TGTGCTAGTGGTACGGACAGGGCGGGTGAGCAGTTCTTC. Translation: CASGTDRAGEQFF.

In this sample, this clonotype turned up many times. The V call is TRBV10-3, the J call TRBJ1-1; 7 bases line up with TRBD1. The CDR3 covers 13 residues. Looked up from germline, CDR1 is ENHRY and CDR2 is SYGVKD. The V segment lost 8 bases and the J segment 1 base; nucleotides outside the gene matches: 4. The CDR3 protein is CAIGNRGNTEAFF. The DNA for the CDR3 is TGTGCCATCGGTAACAGGGGGAACACTGAAGCTTTCTTT.